A selection of T cell receptor beta chains follows, all from one sample in a study of OX40 agonist ivuxolimab in advanced cancers. The repertoire was sequenced with immunoSEQ multiplex PCR; TCRdb's copy has only in-frame clones and lacks some. The sample lists about 37,000 clones, around 89% seen once, with 0.45% to 0.7% in the top ten. The sequencing used CD4+ or CD8+ T cells sorted from blood, collected in a trial of the OX40 agonist ivuxolimab. The receptors derive from an adult with an advanced solid tumor such as melanoma, head and neck, liver or kidney cancer. The CDR3 runs from the conserved cysteine through the conserved F or W. A D gene is named only where the DNA matches it firmly. The size field is filled for only some rows; it gives once, few, many or a size class.

D	V	J	size	CDR3	DNA
NA	TRBV2	TRBJ2-3	NA	CASRWTSYTQYF	TGTGCCAGCCGATGGACTTCCTATACGCAGTATTTT
NA	TRBV6-1	TRBJ1-1	NA	CASSEGSFRGTEAFF	TGTGCCAGCAGTGAAGGGAGCTTCCGAGGCACTGAAGCTTTCTTT
NA	TRBV15	TRBJ1-1	NA	CATSRGGNTEAFF	TGTGCCACCAGCAGAGGGGGGAACACTGAAGCTTTCTTT
NA	TRBV5-1	TRBJ1-1	NA	CASSSRANNMNTEAFF	TGCGCCAGCAGCTCCCGGGCCAATAACATGAACACTGAAGCTTTCTTT
NA	TRBV5-1	TRBJ2-3	NA	CASRTGTDLSDTQYF	TGCGCCAGCAGAACCGGGACGGACCTTTCAGATACGCAGTATTTT
NA	TRBV6-5	TRBJ2-7	once	CASRNTYEQYF	TGTGCCAGCAGGAACACCTACGAGCAGTACTTC
TRBD2	TRBV7-3	TRBJ2-2	NA	CASSRSAGGRNTGELFF	TGTGCCAGCAGCCGCTCCGCGGGGGGGCGGAACACCGGGGAGCTGTTTTTT
NA	TRBV18	TRBJ2-7	NA	CASSPPSNYYEQYF	TGTGCCAGCTCACCACCATCCAACTACTACGAGCAGTACTTC
NA	TRBV27	TRBJ1-1	NA	CASSSGAVSGAFF	TGTGCCAGCAGTTCCGGGGCCGTAAGCGGAGCTTTCTTT
NA	TRBV4-2	TRBJ1-1	few	CASSQDNSHSTEAFF	TGTGCCAGCAGCCAAGATAACAGTCACAGCACTGAAGCTTTCTTT
NA	TRBV6-5	TRBJ1-6	NA	CASTPLVRNSPLHF	TGTGCCAGCACCCCCCTCGTACGTAATTCACCCCTCCACTTT
TRBD1	TRBV15	TRBJ1-4	NA	CATSRGQGISTNEKLFF	TGTGCCACCAGCAGGGGACAGGGGATTTCTACTAATGAAAAACTGTTTTTT
TRBD1	TRBV19	TRBJ2-1	once	CASKPQGESYNEQFF	TGTGCCAGTAAACCACAGGGGGAATCCTACAATGAGCAGTTCTTC
NA	TRBV2	TRBJ2-3	NA	CASSGTGIYTDTQYF	TGTGCCAGCAGTGGAACAGGGATATACACAGATACGCAGTATTTT
NA	TRBV12-5	TRBJ2-1	NA	CASVPSIGGEQFF	TGTGCTAGTGTACCCTCCATCGGGGGTGAGCAGTTCTTC
NA	TRBV5-1	TRBJ2-3	NA	CASSLPRGSTDTQYF	TGCGCCAGCAGCCTCCCTCGGGGGAGCACAGATACGCAGTATTTT
NA	TRBV11-2	TRBJ1-1	NA	CASSPRRGPRNTEAFF	TGTGCCAGCAGCCCCCGAAGGGGTCCCCGGAACACTGAAGCTTTCTTT
NA	TRBV27	TRBJ1-2	once	CASSLNSHVYGYTF	TGTGCCAGCAGTTTAAACAGTCATGTCTATGGCTACACCTTC
NA	TRBV7-2	TRBJ1-4	NA	CASSLARTNEKLFF	TGTGCCAGCAGCTTAGCACGGACAAATGAAAAACTGTTTTTT
NA	TRBV5-4	TRBJ1-4	NA	CASSLNLDNEKLFF	TGTGCCAGCAGCTTGAACTTGGATAATGAAAAACTGTTTTTT
NA	TRBV7-2	TRBJ1-1	NA	CATTQVGGTEAFF	TGTGCCACCACACAGGTGGGGGGCACTGAAGCTTTCTTT
TRBD1	TRBV18	TRBJ2-1	NA	CASSPPTGINEQFF	TGTGCCAGCTCACCTCCGACAGGGATCAATGAGCAGTTCTTC
NA	TRBV7-2	TRBJ1-5	NA	CASTRGDNQPQHF	TGTGCCAGCACTCGGGGAGATAATCAGCCCCAGCATTTT
TRBD2	TRBV5-8	TRBJ2-3	NA	CASSLLPWSSGGAVPDTQYF	TGTGCCAGCAGCTTGCTCCCGTGGTCTAGCGGGGGGGCCGTTCCAGATACGCAGTATTTT
NA	TRBV5-1	TRBJ1-2	NA	CASSVDNYGYTF	TGCGCCAGCAGCGTAGATAACTATGGCTACACCTTC
TRBD1	TRBV7-9	TRBJ1-4	NA	CASSLTGMTSEKLFF	TGTGCCAGCAGCTTGACAGGGATGACGAGTGAAAAACTGTTTTTT
NA	TRBV6-4	TRBJ2-3	NA	CATYVPDTQYF	TGTGCCACATACGTCCCAGATACGCAGTATTTT
TRBD1	TRBV27	TRBJ1-5	NA	CASSTTGSVKQPQHF	TGTGCCAGCAGTACGACAGGGTCTGTGAAGCAGCCCCAGCATTTT